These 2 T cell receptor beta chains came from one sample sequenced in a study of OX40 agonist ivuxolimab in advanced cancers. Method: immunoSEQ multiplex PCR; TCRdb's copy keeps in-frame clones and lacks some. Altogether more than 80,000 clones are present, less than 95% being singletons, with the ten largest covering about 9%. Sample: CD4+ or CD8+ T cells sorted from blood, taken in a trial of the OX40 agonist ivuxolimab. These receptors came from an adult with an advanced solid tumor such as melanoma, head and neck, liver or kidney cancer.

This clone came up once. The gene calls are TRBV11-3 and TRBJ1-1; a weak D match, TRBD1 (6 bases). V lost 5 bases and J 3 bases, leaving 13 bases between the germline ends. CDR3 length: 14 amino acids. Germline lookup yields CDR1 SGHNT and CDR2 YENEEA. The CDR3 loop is CASSPGTLHTEAFF. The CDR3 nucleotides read TGTGCCAGCAGCCCCGGGACACTACACACTGAAGCTTTCTTT.

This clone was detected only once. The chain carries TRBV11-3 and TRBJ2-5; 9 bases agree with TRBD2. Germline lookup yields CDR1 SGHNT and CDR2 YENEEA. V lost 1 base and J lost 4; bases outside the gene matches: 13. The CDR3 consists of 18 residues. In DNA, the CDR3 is TGTGCCAGCAGCTTAGGGCGCCAACCGGGACTAGCTTTAGAGACCCAGTACTTC. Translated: CASSLGRQPGLALETQYF.